The 7 T cell receptor beta chains listed next were all sequenced from one sample in a study of blood T cells in healthy people across ages. For the second PCR, which ran for 7 to 11 cycles, a sample-barcoded 5' primer and a J-beta primer mix were used. MiXCR, applied by TCRdb to the 5' RACE reads, yields one record per CDR3 protein. The table has some 890,000 distinct CDR3 sequences, about 29% seen once. The sample was also reused in another study, on T cells of mothers and their children.

Sample: blood. The receptors derive from a woman aged 40 to 50 in good health.

The CDR3 region has the DNA TGTGCCAGCTCACCATCGTCGGCTAATGAAAAACTGTTTTTT. Amino acids: CASSPSSANEKLFF. This chain connects TRBV18 to TRBJ1-4; D unclear. The CDR3 covers 14 residues. V was clipped by 2 bases and J by 3 bases, with 7 bases between them. Germline assignment: CDR1 KGHSH and CDR2 LQKENI.

This chain uses TRBV9 with TRBJ2-5, with D possibly being TRBD1 (6 bases). The germline V gene has CDR1 SGDLS and CDR2 YYNGEE. V was cut by 3 bases and J by 5 bases, with 17 bases left in between. CDR3 length equals 15 residues. The CDR3 sequence is CASSGKTGIRETQYF. The CDR3 nucleotides are TGTGCCAGCAGCGGAAAAACAGGGATCCGGGAGACCCAGTACTTC.

This chain joins TRBV7-2 and TRBJ2-3; no clear D. V was trimmed by 7 bases and J by 7 bases, leaving 12 bases between them. The germline V gene encodes CDR1 SGHTA and CDR2 FQGNSA. CDR3 length equals 12 residues. CDR3 DNA sequence: TGTGCCAGCACCGAAGTGGGGTATACGCAGTATTTT. This encodes CASTEVGYTQYF.

This chain joins TRBV7-2 and TRBJ1-1, with a possible D match to TRBD1 (5 bases). The germline V gene encodes CDR1 SGHTA and CDR2 FQGNSA. Trimming pared 3 bases from V and 6 bases from J, leaving 11 bases between. This CDR3 spans 13 amino acids. The DNA of the CDR3 is TGTGCCAGCAGCTTTTCAGGGACGGCTGAAGCTTTCTTT. Residues: CASSFSGTAEAFF.

The chain couples TRBV12-3 or TRBV12-4 to TRBJ1-5, with D unresolved. Trimming shortened V by 8 bases and J by 8 bases, and 19 bases separated the two germline ends. The CDR3 spans 14 residues. The CDR3 DNA reads TGTGCCAGCTCTTACGGTATGGGAATGGAGCCCCAGCATTTT. It specifies CASSYGMGMEPQHF.

The CDR3 DNA follows: TGCGCCAGCAGCCAAGATTACGGGAGCTCTGGGGCCAACGTCCTGACTTTC. Translation gives CASSQDYGSSGANVLTF. The V call is TRBV4-1, the J call TRBJ2-6, with a weak D call TRBD2 (6 bases). The germline CDR1 and CDR2 sequences are MGHRA and YSYEKL. The germline V and J ends were trimmed by 0 bases and 0 bases, with 9 bases remaining between them. This CDR3 comprises 17 residues.

The sample holds many counts of this clonotype. The V gene is TRBV7-8, the J gene TRBJ1-2; D ambiguous. The CDR3 covers 13 residues. Germline-derived CDR1 and CDR2 are SGHVS and FQNEAQ. Deletions cut 2 bases from V and 2 bases from J, with 6 bases between. This CDR3 is CASSLKENYGYTF. CDR3 sequence (DNA): TGTGCCAGCAGCTTAAAGGAAAACTATGGCTACACCTTC. The full variable domain, in which reference TRBV7-8 and TRBJ1-2 provide the parts outside the CDR3, is GAGVSQSPRYKVAKRGQDVALRCDPISGHVSLFWYQQALGQGPEFLTYFQNEAQLDKSGLPSDRFFAERPEGSVSTLKIQRTQQEDSAVYLCASSLKENYGYTFGSGTRLTVV.